The 16 T cell receptor beta chains reported below all come from one sample, sequenced in a study of OX40 agonist ivuxolimab in advanced cancers. Produced via immunoSEQ multiplex PCR; TCRdb's table is partial and in-frame only. The table lists under 150,000 clones, more than 85% of them singletons, with roughly 1% in the top ten. This material consisted of CD4+ or CD8+ T cells sorted from blood, taken in a trial of the OX40 agonist ivuxolimab. These receptors originate from an adult with an advanced solid tumor such as melanoma, head and neck, liver or kidney cancer.

The rearrangement uses TRBV6-5 and TRBJ2-7; 10 positions match TRBD2. V dropped 0 bases and J dropped 1; count of bases not matched to a gene: 3. CDR1 is MNHEY, CDR2 SVGAGI, per germline. The CDR3 covers 16 residues. CDR3 sequence reads: CASSYSKLAGSYEQYF. Here the CDR3 DNA reads TGTGCCAGCAGTTACTCGAAACTAGCGGGGTCCTACGAGCAGTACTTC.

The rearrangement links TRBV5-4 to TRBJ1-1; D perhaps matches TRBD1 (5 bases). CDR3 size: 15 residues. Per the germline V gene, CDR1 is SGHNT and CDR2 is YYREEE (reference sequence). V gave up 1 base and J gave up 4 bases, with 14 bases separating them. The chain's CDR3 is CASSLILGGGTEAFF. As DNA, the CDR3 is TGTGCCAGCAGCTTGATCCTGGGGGGGGGCACTGAAGCTTTCTTT.

A single count supports this clone. CDR3: CASSLAGGAYEQYF. CDR3 sequence (DNA): TGTGCCAGCAGCTTGGCCGGTGGGGCTTACGAGCAGTACTTC. The V and J genes are TRBV5-6 and TRBJ2-7; perhaps TRBD1 as D (5 bases). Germline V gives CDR1 SGHDT, CDR2 YYEEEE. The CDR3 loop spans 14 amino acids. V lost 0 bases and J lost 4, with 11 bases in between.

This clone has just a few counts. The chain is built from TRBV11-2 and TRBJ1-1; no firm D call. The germline gives CDR1 SGHAT, CDR2 FQNNGV. Deletions cut 0 bases from V and 9 bases from J, with 11 bases between. CDR3 size: 13 residues. This CDR3 reads CASSLDVEGKAFF. In DNA form, the CDR3 reads TGTGCCAGCAGCTTAGATGTTGAGGGAAAAGCTTTCTTT.

V gene TRBV6-1 combines with J gene TRBJ2-7; D not certain. V was cut by 5 bases and J by 3 bases, with 8 bases left in between. Germline V lookup: CDR1 MNHNS, CDR2 SASEGT. This CDR3 has 12 residues. DNA of the CDR3: TGTGCCAGCAGTTTTTCATACTACGAGCAGTACTTC. It yields the protein CASSFSYYEQYF.

The chain links TRBV25-1 to TRBJ2-3, with D possibly being TRBD1 (6 bases). Germline CDR1 MGHDK, CDR2 SYGVNS. V was trimmed by 9 bases and J by 5 bases, leaving 18 bases between them. This CDR3 spans 14 amino acids. CDR3 nucleotides: TGTGCCAGTACCGACAGGTCAACGGGAGATACGCAGTATTTT. Translation gives CASTDRSTGDTQYF.

This clone was seen just once. The V gene is TRBV7-2, the J gene TRBJ1-1, with TRBD1 identical over 7 bases. Germline lookup yields CDR1 SGHTA and CDR2 FQGNSA. The V gene end was trimmed by 4 bases and the J gene end by 7 bases; junction bases not matched to a gene: 9. The CDR3 spans 14 residues. CDR3 sequence reads: CASSSRGDTDEAFF. CDR3 nucleotides: TGTGCCAGCAGCTCCAGGGGGGACACTGATGAAGCTTTCTTT.

This chain links TRBV6-1 with TRBJ2-6; D may be TRBD2 (6 bases). This CDR3 contains 15 residues. Germline loops: CDR1 MNHNS, CDR2 SASEGT. Deletions cut 2 bases from V and 1 base from J, with 6 bases between. In DNA, the CDR3 is TGTGCCAGCAGTGAACGGGGGTCTGGGGCCAACGTCCTGACTTTC. This gives the protein CASSERGSGANVLTF.

V and J are TRBV18 and TRBJ1-6, with 7 bases that match TRBD1. This CDR3 region has 17 residues. J lost 7 bases, V lost 6 bases, and 15 bases had no gene match. Per germline, CDR1 KGHSH and CDR2 LQKENI. The chain's CDR3 is CASSLSSGQGVNSPLHF. CDR3 coding DNA: TGTGCCAGCTCCCTGTCTTCAGGCCAGGGGGTAAATTCACCCCTCCACTTT.

The V and J genes are TRBV7-2 and TRBJ1-1, with no clear D. V was clipped by 4 bases and J by 3 bases, with 12 bases between them. Germline lookup yields CDR1 SGHTA and CDR2 FQGNSA. The CDR3 totals 14 residues. CDR3 nucleotides: TGTGCCAGCAGCTCCCGGGGATGGGACACTGAAGCTTTCTTT. Encoded protein: CASSSRGWDTEAFF.

The genes are TRBV19 and TRBJ2-3, with a possible D match to TRBD1 (6 bases). The germline V gene has CDR1 LNHDA and CDR2 SQIVND (reference sequence). The CDR3 contains 13 residues. The V and J ends lost 9 bases and 8 bases respectively, with 18 bases between them. The CDR3 DNA is TGTGCCAGCAGGGGCCGGGGAGAAGTTACGCAGTATTTT. It codes for CASRGRGEVTQYF.

The chain employs TRBV10-3 and TRBJ2-2; 11 nucleotides line up with TRBD1. This CDR3 contains 17 residues. Germline loops: CDR1 ENHRY, CDR2 SYGVKD. J lost 4 bases, V lost 7 bases, and 11 bases had no gene match. CDR3 bases: TGTGCCATCAAAGGACAGGGGGCGGGGTTGTCCACCGGGGAGCTGTTTTTT. Translation: CAIKGQGAGLSTGELFF.

The V gene is TRBV4-3, the J gene TRBJ2-7; 7 bases match TRBD1. Germline-derived CDR1 and CDR2 are LGHNA and YSLEER. The V segment lost 0 bases and the J segment 3 bases; nucleotides outside the gene matches: 5. The CDR3 has 15 amino acids. CDR3 nucleotides: TGCGCCAGCAGCCAAGATTACAGGGGAAACTACGAGCAGTACTTC. Protein: CASSQDYRGNYEQYF.

The rearrangement uses TRBV6-6 and TRBJ2-2; D may be TRBD1 (5 bases). The V end was cut by 0 bases, the J end by 7 bases, with 9 bases between. This CDR3 has 14 residues. The V gene's germline CDR1 is MNHNY and CDR2 SVGAGI (reference sequence). The CDR3 region has the DNA TGTGCCAGCAGTTACTCCCCCCAGGGCGGGGAGCTGTTTTTT. This encodes CASSYSPQGGELFF.

V usage is TRBV5-8 and J usage is TRBJ1-2; D gene unclear. The V gene lost 4 bases and the J gene lost 2 bases, with 9 bases spanning the gap. This CDR3 comprises 13 residues. The germline V gene has CDR1 SGHTS and CDR2 YDEGEE. The CDR3 reads CASSTTVNYGYTF. The CDR3 DNA reads as TGTGCCAGCAGCACCACAGTCAACTATGGCTACACCTTC. The entire variable domain, with the rest obtained from reference TRBV5-8 and TRBJ1-2, is as follows: EAGVTQSPTHLIKTRGQQATLRCSPISGHTSVYWYQQALGLGLQFLLWYDEGEERNRGNFPPRFSGRQFPNYSSELNVNALELEDSALYLCASSTTVNYGYTFGSGTRLTVV.

V usage is TRBV29-1 and J usage is TRBJ2-7; maybe TRBD1 (6 bases). Trimming left V 7 bases short and J 3 bases short, with 10 bases between. Germline CDR1 SQVTM, CDR2 ANQGSEA. The CDR3 has 11 amino acids. This CDR3 reads CSGGHNYEQYF. The CDR3 coding sequence is TGCAGCGGGGGACACAACTACGAGCAGTACTTC.